Listed here are 22 T cell receptor beta chains from one sample, sequenced in a study of T cell repertoires in chronic hepatitis B. The protocol was immunoSEQ multiplex PCR, while the TCRdb copy is restricted to in-frame clones and leaves out a portion. Here the sample table reports 87 clones. Sequenced sample: HBV core (core195) epitope-specific CD8+ T cells from PBMCs. The origin of the receptors is a human donor with chronic hepatitis B virus infection.

By sample fraction, this clone is hyperexpanded. The chain combines TRBV15 with TRBJ2-7; TRBD1 aligns across 7 bases. Germline values: CDR1 LNHNV, CDR2 YYDKDF (reference sequence). V trimming: 9 bases; J trimming: 3 bases; junction bases outside the gene matches: 5. The CDR3 length is 12 residues. This CDR3 is CATSTGNYEQYF. The CDR3 nucleotides are TGTGCCACGTCGACAGGGAACTACGAGCAGTACTTC.

This chain links TRBV29-1 with TRBJ2-2, with D perhaps TRBD1 (5 bases). The germline V gene encodes CDR1 SQVTM and CDR2 ANQGSEA. The V and J ends lost 1 base and 3 bases respectively, with 9 bases between them. CDR3 length: 14 residues. For the CDR3, the DNA is TGCAGCGTTGAAGGACAGCCCGACACCGGGGAGCTGTTTTTT. Amino acids: CSVEGQPDTGELFF.

V usage is TRBV13 and J usage is TRBJ2-5; D gene unclear. The CDR3 is 11 amino acids. Trimming removed 4 bases at V and 4 bases at J, with 4 bases between. In germline, CDR1 is PRHDT, CDR2 FYEKMQ (reference sequence). The CDR3 DNA is TGTGCCAGCAGCTATAGAGAGACCCAGTACTTC. Translation: CASSYRETQYF.

This clone has just a few counts. The genes are TRBV19 and TRBJ1-5; 7 bases map to TRBD1. Germline V gene sequence: CDR1 LNHDA, CDR2 SQIVND (reference sequence). This CDR3 is 17 amino acids long. The V gene end was trimmed by 7 bases and the J gene end by 0 bases; junction bases not matched to a gene: 12. The CDR3 nucleotides read TGTGCCAGTACTGGTTATTGGGACAGCGATAGCAATCAGCCCCAGCATTTT. Residues: CASTGYWDSDSNQPQHF.

The chain's CDR3 is CTSRCYAQSRANVLTF. CDR3 coding DNA: TGCACCAGCAGGTGCTATGCACAAAGTCGGGCCAACGTCCTGACTTTC. The V gene is TRBV1, the J gene TRBJ2-6. TRBV1 represents a pseudogene. There are 16 residues in the CDR3.

The chain combines TRBV10-3 with TRBJ2-6; D not certain. The germline V and J ends were trimmed by 4 bases and 5 bases, with 24 bases remaining between them. The CDR3 has 19 amino acids. Germline CDR1 is ENHRY and CDR2 is SYGVKD. CDR3 in DNA: TGTGCCATCAGTGCGTGGACCTGTAAGATACAAAGTAGGGCCAACGTCCTGACTTTC. Amino acid sequence: CAISAWTCKIQSRANVLTF.

J is TRBJ2-7 and V is TRBV19, with 9 bases lining up with TRBD2. There are 15 residues in the CDR3. J gave up 7 bases and V 5 bases, and 12 bases lay outside the gene matches. The germline V gene has CDR1 LNHDA and CDR2 SQIVND (reference sequence). The CDR3 spells CASSPGVAGVEEQYF. In nucleotides, the CDR3 is TGTGCCAGTAGTCCCGGGGTAGCGGGAGTGGAAGAGCAGTACTTC. Variable domain in full (rest from reference TRBV19 and TRBJ2-7): DGGITQSPKYLFRKEGQNVTLSCEQNLNHDAMYWYRQDPGQGLRLIYYSQIVNDFQKGDIAEGYSVSREKKESFPLTVTSAQKNPTAFYLCASSPGVAGVEEQYFGPGTRLTVT.

This rearrangement joins TRBV2 to TRBJ2-1; TRBD1 matches at 8 bases. Germline V lookup: CDR1 SNHLY, CDR2 FYNNEI. There are 14 residues in the CDR3. V lost 1 base to trimming and J lost 10 bases; unmatched junction nucleotides: 6. The DNA for the CDR3 is TGTGCCAGCAGTGAAGAAGGACAGGGCGACGAGCAGTTCTTC. Its translation is CASSEEGQGDEQFF.

The V and J genes are TRBV21-1 and TRBJ2-1. TRBV21-1 is listed as a pseudogene. This CDR3 contains 15 residues. CDR3 DNA sequence: TGTGCCAGCAGCAGGCTACACCATTCCGACAATGAGCAGTTCTTC. It specifies CASSRLHHSDNEQFF.

The rearrangement links TRBV5-5 to TRBJ2-6; D uncertain. CDR1 and CDR2 (germline): SGHKS, YYEKEE (reference sequence). This CDR3 region has 17 residues. Trimming removed 6 bases from V and 5 bases from J, with 21 bases in between. Written as DNA, the CDR3 is TGTGCCAGCATCCCATATGTCGCACAAAGTCGGGCCAACGTCCTGACTTTC. This sequence encodes CASIPYVAQSRANVLTF.

The CDR3 DNA reads as TGTGCCAGCAGCGCTAGCGGTCTAGATACGCAGTATTTT. As protein: CASSASGLDTQYF. The chain carries TRBV7-8 and TRBJ2-3; 7 nucleotides line up with TRBD2. The junction had 4 bases not matched to a gene; V was cut back by 5 bases and J by 5 bases. This CDR3 comprises 13 residues. Germline V gene lookup returns CDR1 SGHVS and CDR2 FQNEAQ.

This clone showed up just once. This rearrangement joins TRBV14 to TRBJ2-7; D may be TRBD1 (5 bases). Germline CDR1 SGHDN, CDR2 FVKESK. The CDR3 has 13 amino acids. The V end was cut by 1 base, the J end by 6 bases, with 10 bases between. CDR3 region: CASSQGRQFEQYF. The DNA of the CDR3 is TGTGCCAGCAGCCAAGGCCGACAGTTCGAGCAGTACTTC.

The chain couples TRBV7-3 to TRBJ1-1; D not certain. The CDR3 is 13 amino acids. The V and J ends lost 2 bases and 6 bases respectively, with 10 bases between them. Germline V gene lookup returns CDR1 SGHTA and CDR2 FQGTGA. The CDR3 DNA reads TGTGCCAGCAGCTTAGGACCCGCGGCTGAAGCTTTCTTT. Translating it yields CASSLGPAAEAFF.

The chain recombines TRBV19 with TRBJ1-3; no clear D gene. The V gene's germline CDR1 is LNHDA and CDR2 SQIVND (reference sequence). The ends were cut back, 2 bases at V and 8 bases at J, with 7 bases in the middle. CDR3 length: 12 amino acids. The CDR3 loop reads CASSISPDTIYF. The CDR3 DNA sequence: TGTGCCAGTAGTATATCCCCCGACACCATATATTTT.

The rearrangement joins TRBV6-6 to TRBJ2-5; D assignment may be TRBD1 or TRBD2 (5 bases each). V was clipped by 6 bases and J by 9 bases, with 20 bases between them. Germline CDR1 is MNHNY and CDR2 is SVGAGI (reference sequence). The length of the CDR3 is 14 residues. The CDR3 is CASRIGTDMSSQYF. In DNA form, the CDR3 reads TGTGCCAGCAGAATCGGGACCGACATGAGTTCCCAGTACTTC.

This clone has just a few counts. This chain uses TRBV2 with TRBJ1-2; TRBD1 matches 7 bases. Germline assignment: CDR1 SNHLY and CDR2 FYNNEI. CDR3 length equals 12 residues. With V trimmed by 7 bases and J by 5 bases, 4 bases remained unmatched. CDR3 loop: CASTGQLYGYTF. The DNA for the CDR3 is TGTGCCAGCACGGGACAGTTATATGGCTACACCTTC.

The CDR3 here is CASSGLADTDTQYF. Here the CDR3 DNA reads TGTGCCAGCAGCGGTCTAGCCGACACAGATACGCAGTATTTT. The V and J genes are TRBV6-1 and TRBJ2-3; D possibly corresponds to TRBD2 (5 bases). This CDR3 has 14 amino acids. The germline gives CDR1 MNHNS, CDR2 SASEGT. V shed 6 bases and J shed 2 bases, with 12 bases lying between them.

The V gene is TRBV6-5, the J gene TRBJ2-7; D not certain. The germline gives CDR1 MNHEY, CDR2 SVGAGI. The V end lost 10 bases, the J end lost 1 base, and 14 bases lay between the germline ends. This CDR3 region has 13 residues. DNA of the CDR3: TGTGCCACGGAAGACACACTATCCTACGAGCAGTACTTC. This translates into CATEDTLSYEQYF.

The rearrangement links TRBV10-1 to TRBJ2-1, with 9 bases matching TRBD1. Losses at the gene ends were 0 bases for V and 8 bases for J; bases not matched to a gene: 5. From germline, CDR1 is WNHNN and CDR2 SYGVQD (reference sequence). This CDR3 has 15 amino acids. The CDR3 is CASSESHRGLDEQFF. DNA for the CDR3: TGCGCCAGCAGTGAGTCCCACAGGGGGCTTGATGAGCAGTTCTTC.

The V call is TRBV4-3, the J call TRBJ2-2; D tentatively reads TRBD1 or TRBD2 (5 bases each). This CDR3 spans 13 amino acids. The V gene lost 1 base and the J gene lost 6 bases, with 6 bases spanning the gap. The germline gives CDR1 LGHNA, CDR2 YSLEER. The CDR3 loop is CASSQGDAGELFF. In DNA, the CDR3 is TGCGCCAGCAGCCAAGGGGACGCCGGGGAGCTGTTTTTT.

The rearrangement uses TRBV6-5 and TRBJ2-1, with 11 positions matching TRBD2. J gave up 4 bases and V 6 bases, and 5 bases lay outside the gene matches. CDR1 is MNHEY, CDR2 SVGAGI, per germline. This CDR3 region has 15 residues. The DNA for the CDR3 is TGTGCCAGCAGGGATAGCGGGAGGGCGTACAATGAGCAGTTCTTC. Translated: CASRDSGRAYNEQFF.

The chain links TRBV10-3 to TRBJ1-1; D possibly corresponds to TRBD1 (6 bases). CDR3 length: 12 amino acids. Germline CDR1 ENHRY, CDR2 SYGVKD. Trimming stripped 8 bases from V and 4 bases from J, with 11 bases between. The CDR3 here is CAIQGPGTEAFF. DNA for the CDR3: TGTGCCATCCAGGGGCCGGGCACTGAAGCTTTCTTT.